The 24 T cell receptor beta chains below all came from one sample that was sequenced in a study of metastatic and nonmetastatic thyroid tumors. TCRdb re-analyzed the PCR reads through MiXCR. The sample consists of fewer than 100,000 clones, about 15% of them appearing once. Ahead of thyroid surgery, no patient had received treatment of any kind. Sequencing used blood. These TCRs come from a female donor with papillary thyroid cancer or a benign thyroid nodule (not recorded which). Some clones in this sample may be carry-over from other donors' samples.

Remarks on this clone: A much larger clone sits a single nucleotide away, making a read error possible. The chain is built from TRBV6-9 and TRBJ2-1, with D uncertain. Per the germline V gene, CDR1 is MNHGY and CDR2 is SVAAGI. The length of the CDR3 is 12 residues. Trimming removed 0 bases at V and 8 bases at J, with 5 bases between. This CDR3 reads CASSYSSHEQFF. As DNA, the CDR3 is TGTGCCAGCAGTTATTCCTCCCATGAGCAGTTCTTC.

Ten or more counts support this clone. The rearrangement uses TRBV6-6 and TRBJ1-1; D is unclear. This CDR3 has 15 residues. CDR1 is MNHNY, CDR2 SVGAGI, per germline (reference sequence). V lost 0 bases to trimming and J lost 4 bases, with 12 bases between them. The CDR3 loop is CASSYSKSLTTEAFF. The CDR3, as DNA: TGTGCCAGCAGTTACTCGAAGAGTCTGACCACTGAAGCTTTCTTT.

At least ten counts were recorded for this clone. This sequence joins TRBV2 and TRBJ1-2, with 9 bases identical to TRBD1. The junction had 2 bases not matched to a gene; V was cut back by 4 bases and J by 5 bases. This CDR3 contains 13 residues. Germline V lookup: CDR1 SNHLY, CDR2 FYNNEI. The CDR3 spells CASSGDRVYGYTF. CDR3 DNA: TGTGCCAGCAGTGGGGACAGGGTATATGGCTACACCTTC.

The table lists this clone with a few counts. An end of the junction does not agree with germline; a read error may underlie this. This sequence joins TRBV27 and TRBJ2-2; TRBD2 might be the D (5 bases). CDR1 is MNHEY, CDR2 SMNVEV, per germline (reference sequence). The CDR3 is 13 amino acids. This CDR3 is CASSRGYTWELFF. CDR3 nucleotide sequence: TGTGCCAGCAGTCGGGGTTACACCTGGGAGCTTTTTTTT.

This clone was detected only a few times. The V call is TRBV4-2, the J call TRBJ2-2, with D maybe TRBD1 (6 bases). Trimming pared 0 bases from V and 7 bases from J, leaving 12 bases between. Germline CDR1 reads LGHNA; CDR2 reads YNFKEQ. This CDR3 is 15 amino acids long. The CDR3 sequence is CASSQEGGVVGELFF. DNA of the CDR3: TGTGCCAGCAGCCAAGAAGGGGGTGTAGTCGGGGAGCTGTTTTTT.

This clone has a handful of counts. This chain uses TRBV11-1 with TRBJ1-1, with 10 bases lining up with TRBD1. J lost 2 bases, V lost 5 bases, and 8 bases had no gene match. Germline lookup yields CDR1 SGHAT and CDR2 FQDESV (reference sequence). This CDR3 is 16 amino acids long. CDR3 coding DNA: TGTGCCAGCAGCCTCCCCGGGACAGGGGAAAACACTGAAGCTTTCTTT. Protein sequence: CASSLPGTGENTEAFF.

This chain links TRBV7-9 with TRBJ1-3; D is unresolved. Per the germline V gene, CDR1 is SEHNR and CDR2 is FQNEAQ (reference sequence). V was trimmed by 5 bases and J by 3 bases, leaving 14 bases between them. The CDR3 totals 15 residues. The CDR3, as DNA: TGTGCCAGCAGCACACTTTCGATCGGTGGAAACACCATATATTTT. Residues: CASSTLSIGGNTIYF.

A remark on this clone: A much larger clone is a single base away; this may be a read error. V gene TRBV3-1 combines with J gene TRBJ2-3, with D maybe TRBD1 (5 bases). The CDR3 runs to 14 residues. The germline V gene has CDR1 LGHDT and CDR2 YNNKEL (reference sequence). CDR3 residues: CASGHQGATDTQYF. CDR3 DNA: TGTGCCAGCGGCCATCAGGGTGCCACAGATACGCAGTATTTT.

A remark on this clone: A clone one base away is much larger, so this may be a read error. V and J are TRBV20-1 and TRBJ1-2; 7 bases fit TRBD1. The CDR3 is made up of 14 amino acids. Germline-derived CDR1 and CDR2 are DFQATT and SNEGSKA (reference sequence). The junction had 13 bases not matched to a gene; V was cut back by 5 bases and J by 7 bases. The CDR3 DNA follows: TGCAGTGCTGGGGGCCCACAGGGGATCGTTGGCTACACCTTC. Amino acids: CSAGGPQGIVGYTF.

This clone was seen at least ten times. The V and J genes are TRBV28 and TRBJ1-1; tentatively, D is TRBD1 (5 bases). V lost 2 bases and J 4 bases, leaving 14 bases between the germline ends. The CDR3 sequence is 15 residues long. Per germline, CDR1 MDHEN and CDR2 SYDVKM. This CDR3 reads CASSLSWQGVTEAFF. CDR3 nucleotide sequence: TGTGCCAGCAGTTTAAGCTGGCAGGGCGTCACTGAAGCTTTCTTT.

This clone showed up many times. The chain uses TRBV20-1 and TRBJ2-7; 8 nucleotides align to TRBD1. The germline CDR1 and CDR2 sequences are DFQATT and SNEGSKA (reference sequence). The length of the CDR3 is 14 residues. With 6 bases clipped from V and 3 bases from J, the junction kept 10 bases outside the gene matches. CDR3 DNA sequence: TGCAGTGCAAAAGGGACAGGCGGATACTACGAGCAGTACTTC. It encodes CSAKGTGGYYEQYF.

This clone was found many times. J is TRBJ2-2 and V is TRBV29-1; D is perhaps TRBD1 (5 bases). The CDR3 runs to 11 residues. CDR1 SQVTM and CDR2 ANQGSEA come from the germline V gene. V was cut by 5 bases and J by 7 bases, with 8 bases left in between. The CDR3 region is CSVRGLGELFF. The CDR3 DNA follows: TGCAGCGTTAGGGGCCTCGGGGAGCTGTTTTTT.

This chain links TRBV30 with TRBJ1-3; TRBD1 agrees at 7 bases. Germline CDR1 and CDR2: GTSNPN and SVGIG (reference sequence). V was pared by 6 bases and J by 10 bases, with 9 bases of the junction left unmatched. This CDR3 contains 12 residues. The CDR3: CACSLTGSTIYF. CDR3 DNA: TGTGCCTGTAGCCTGACAGGGTCGACCATATATTTT.

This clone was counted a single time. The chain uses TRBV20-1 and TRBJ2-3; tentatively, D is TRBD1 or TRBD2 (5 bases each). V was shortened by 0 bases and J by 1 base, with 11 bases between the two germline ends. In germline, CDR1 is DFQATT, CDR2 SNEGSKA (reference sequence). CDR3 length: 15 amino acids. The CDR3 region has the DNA TGCAGTGCTAGAGAATGGGGGATTGGCACAGATACGCAGTATTTT. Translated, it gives CSAREWGIGTDTQYF.

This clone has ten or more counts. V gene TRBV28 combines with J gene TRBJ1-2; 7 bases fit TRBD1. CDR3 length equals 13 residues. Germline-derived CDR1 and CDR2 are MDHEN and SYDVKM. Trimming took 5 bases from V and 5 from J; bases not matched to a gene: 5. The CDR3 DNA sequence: TGTGCCAGCAGTGCGGGACAGCCGTATGGCTACACCTTC. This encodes CASSAGQPYGYTF.

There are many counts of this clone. The CDR3 loop is CASSLGKLTDTQYF. The CDR3 DNA follows: TGCGCCAGCAGCTTAGGTAAACTCACCGATACGCAGTATTTT. The chain has TRBV5-1 and TRBJ2-3; D is unresolved. Trimming shortened V by 2 bases and J by 6 bases, and 13 bases separated the two germline ends. Germline assignment: CDR1 SGHRS and CDR2 YFSETQ. The CDR3 is 14 residues long.

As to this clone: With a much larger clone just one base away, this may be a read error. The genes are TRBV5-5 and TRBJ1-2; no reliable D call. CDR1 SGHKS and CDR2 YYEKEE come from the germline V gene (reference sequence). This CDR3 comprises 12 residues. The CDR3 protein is CASSRDVYAYTF. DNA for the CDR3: TGTGCCAGCAGCCGGGATGTCTATGCCTACACCTTC.

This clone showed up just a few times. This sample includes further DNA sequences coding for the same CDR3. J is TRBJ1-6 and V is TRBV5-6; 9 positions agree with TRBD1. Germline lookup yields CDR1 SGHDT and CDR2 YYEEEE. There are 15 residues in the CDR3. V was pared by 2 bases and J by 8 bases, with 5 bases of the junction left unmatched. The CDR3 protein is CASSLQGASYSPLHF. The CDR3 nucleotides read TGTGCCAGCAGCTTACAGGGGGCGAGCTATTCACCCCTCCACTTT.

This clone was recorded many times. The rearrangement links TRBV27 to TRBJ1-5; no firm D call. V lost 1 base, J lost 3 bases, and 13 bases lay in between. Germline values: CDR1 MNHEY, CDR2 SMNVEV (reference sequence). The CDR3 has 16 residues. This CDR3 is CASSLFAAPPNQPQHF. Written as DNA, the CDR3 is TGTGCCAGCAGTTTATTCGCCGCCCCCCCCAATCAGCCCCAGCATTTT.

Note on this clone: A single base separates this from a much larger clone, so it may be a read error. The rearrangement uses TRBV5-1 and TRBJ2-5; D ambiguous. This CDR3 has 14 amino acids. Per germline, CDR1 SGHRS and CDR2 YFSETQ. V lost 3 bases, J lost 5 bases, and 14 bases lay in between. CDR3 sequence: CASSYVQPWETQYF. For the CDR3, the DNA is TGCGCCAGCAGCTATGTACAGCCGTGGGAGACCCAGTACTTC. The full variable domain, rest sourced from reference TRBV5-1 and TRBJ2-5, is KAGVTQTPRYLIKTRGQQVTLSCSPISGHRSVSWYQQTPGQGLQFLFEYFSETQRNKGNFPGRFSGRQFSNSRSEMNVSTLELGDSALYLCASSYVQPWETQYFGPGTRLLVL.

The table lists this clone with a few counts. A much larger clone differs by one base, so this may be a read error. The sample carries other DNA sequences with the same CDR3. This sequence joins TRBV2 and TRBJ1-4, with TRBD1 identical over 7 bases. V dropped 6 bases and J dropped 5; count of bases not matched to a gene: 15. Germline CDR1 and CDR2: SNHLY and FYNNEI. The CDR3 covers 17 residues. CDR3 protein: CASSAEGGLRINEKLFF. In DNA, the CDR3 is TGTGCCAGCAGCGCCGAAGGGGGCCTCCGCATAAATGAAAAACTGTTTTTT.

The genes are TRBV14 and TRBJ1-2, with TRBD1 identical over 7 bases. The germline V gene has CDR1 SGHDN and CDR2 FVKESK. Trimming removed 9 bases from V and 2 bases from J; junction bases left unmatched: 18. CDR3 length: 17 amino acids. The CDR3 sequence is CASIQKGIGGGNYGYTF. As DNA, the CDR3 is TGTGCCAGTATCCAAAAGGGCATAGGGGGCGGCAACTATGGCTACACCTTC.

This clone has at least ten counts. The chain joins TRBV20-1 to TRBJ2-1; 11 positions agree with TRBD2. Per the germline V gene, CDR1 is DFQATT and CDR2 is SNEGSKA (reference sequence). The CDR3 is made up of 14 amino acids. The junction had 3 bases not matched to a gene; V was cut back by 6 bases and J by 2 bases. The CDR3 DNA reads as TGCAGTGCCCCGACTAGCGGGGCCTACAATGAGCAGTTCTTC. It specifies CSAPTSGAYNEQFF.

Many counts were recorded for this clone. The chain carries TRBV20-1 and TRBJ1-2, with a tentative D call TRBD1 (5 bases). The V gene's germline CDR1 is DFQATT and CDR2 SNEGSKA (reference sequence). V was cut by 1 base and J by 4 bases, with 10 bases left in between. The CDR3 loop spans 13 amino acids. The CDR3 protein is CSARAQGGYGYTF. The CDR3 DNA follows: TGCAGTGCTAGAGCCCAGGGCGGCTATGGCTACACCTTC.